This T cell receptor beta chain was recovered during a study of blood T cell repertoires in COVID-19. Overall study: Sites across the United States, Italy and Spain contributed samples from acute and convalescent COVID-19.

The CDR3 sequence is 11 residues long. The germline V gene has CDR1 DFQATT and CDR2 SNEGSKA (reference sequence). Per the original methods: Reference gene primer amplification gave nucleated cell count estimates. Measured with immunoSEQ multiplex PCR; TCRdb has only the in-frame clones, and not every one. The V and J calls and the clone size are those of that table, but D and trimming were determined from the DNA. The repertoire holds approximately 260,000 clones, with about 80% as singletons. The chain is built from TRBV20-1 and TRBJ2-1, with 11 bases aligning to TRBD2. This receptor was identified in a woman of 80 years or more with active or convalescent COVID-19. Sequencing was done on a sample of peripheral blood. Written as DNA, the CDR3 is TGCATAGCGGGAGGGCACGCTGAGCAGTTCTTC. Protein sequence: CIAGGHAEQFF.